A single sample is the source of the 14 T cell receptor beta chains below, sequenced in a study of Ad26.COV2.S vaccination and SARS-CoV-2 variants. Treatment specified: roughly 20 received Ad26.COV2.S at low or high dose, single or two shots; roughly 5 received placebo; per-sample allocation not given. Specimens were obtained on day 63 following the first vaccine or placebo injection. Clones were sequenced by immunoSEQ multiplex PCR, and TCRdb holds only the in-frame ones, with some missing. Among a few hundred thousand clones listed, around 87% were seen once. The specimen was peripheral blood, collected in a trial of Ad26.COV2.S vaccine versus placebo. The receptors here all came from a person aged 18-60 years who received the Ad26.COV2.S COVID-19 vaccine or a placebo.

The rearrangement joins TRBV9 to TRBJ2-3; maybe TRBD2 (5 bases). Trimming cost V 4 bases and J 0 bases, with 15 bases left between them. This CDR3 comprises 16 residues. Germline lookup yields CDR1 SGDLS and CDR2 YYNGEE. The CDR3 loop is CASSTPRGSSTDTQYF. CDR3 bases: TGTGCCAGCAGCACCCCCCGGGGATCTAGCACAGATACGCAGTATTTT.

The rearrangement uses TRBV3-1 (or the pseudogene TRBV3-2) and TRBJ2-3, with 8 bases that match TRBD2. This CDR3 comprises 18 residues. Germline V lookup: CDR1 LGHDT, CDR2 YNNKEL (reference sequence). V was clipped by 1 base and J by 4 bases; unmatched bases: 13. The CDR3 DNA follows: TGTGCCAGCAGCCAAGCTCTCCCGCCGGGACTAGTTTCAGATACGCAGTATTTT. Translating gives CASSQALPPGLVSDTQYF.

The chain joins TRBV6-2 or TRBV6-3 to TRBJ1-5; D is unresolved. This CDR3 spans 13 amino acids. Germline V gene data show CDR1 as MNHEY and CDR2 as SVGEGT. With 4 bases removed from V and 2 bases from J, the gap between germline ends came to 6 bases. In DNA, the CDR3 is TGTGCCAGCAGTTCTAGGGGCAATCAGCCCCAGCATTTT. Encoded protein: CASSSRGNQPQHF.

The rearrangement joins TRBV5-8 to TRBJ2-5; 9 bases match TRBD1. The germline V gene has CDR1 SGHTS and CDR2 YDEGEE. V lost 4 bases and J lost 4; bases outside the gene matches: 11. The CDR3 has 16 amino acids. In nucleotides, the CDR3 is TGTGCCAGCAGCCATACTTACAGGGGGCAACGAGAGACCCAGTACTTC. This sequence encodes CASSHTYRGQRETQYF.

This chain connects TRBV29-1 to TRBJ2-2, with 9 nucleotides matching TRBD1. V lost 6 bases and J lost 6; bases outside the gene matches: 5. Germline lookup yields CDR1 SQVTM and CDR2 ANQGSEA. This CDR3 has 13 residues. CDR3 sequence (DNA): TGCAGCGTAAAACAGGGGGCGCCCGGGGAGCTGTTTTTT. It is translated as CSVKQGAPGELFF.

The rearrangement joins TRBV30 to TRBJ1-5; no clear D gene. CDR1 GTSNPN and CDR2 SVGIG come from the germline V gene (reference sequence). Trimming stripped 2 bases from V and 2 bases from J, with 4 bases between. The CDR3 length is 12 residues. This chain's CDR3 is CAWSLGNQPQHF. In DNA form, the CDR3 reads TGTGCCTGGAGTTTGGGCAATCAGCCCCAGCATTTT.

This clone was detected once. The rearrangement joins TRBV6-5 to TRBJ2-2, with a possible D match to TRBD2 (7 bases). The CDR3 has 15 amino acids. Between the trimmed V and J ends, which lost 4 bases and 6 bases, there was a span of 15 bases. Germline V gene lookup returns CDR1 MNHEY and CDR2 SVGAGI. Here the CDR3 reads CASSSRGGRAGELFF. The CDR3 coding sequence is TGTGCCAGCAGTTCCCGAGGGGGGAGGGCCGGGGAGCTGTTTTTT.

The chain is built from TRBV4-3 and TRBJ2-7; D is undetermined. The CDR3 consists of 15 residues. The V and J ends lost 0 bases and 1 base respectively, with 10 bases between them. Germline V gives CDR1 LGHNA, CDR2 YSLEER. CDR3 sequence reads: CASSQEMDRSYEQYF. The CDR3 nucleotides read TGCGCCAGCAGCCAAGAAATGGATCGTTCCTACGAGCAGTACTTC.

Here the CDR3 DNA reads TGTGCCAGCAGCTTGCCCTTGACAGGGGTCGACACTGAAGCTTTCTTT. It yields the protein CASSLPLTGVDTEAFF. The chain has TRBV13 and TRBJ1-1, with 8 positions matching TRBD1. The CDR3 is 16 amino acids. The junction had 9 bases not matched to a gene; V was cut back by 3 bases and J by 3 bases. Germline assignment: CDR1 PRHDT and CDR2 FYEKMQ (reference sequence). The whole variable domain, filled in from reference TRBV13 and TRBJ1-1, reads AAGVIQSPRHLIKEKRETATLKCYPIPRHDTVYWYQQGPGQDPQFLISFYEKMQSDKGSIPDRFSAQQFSDYHSELNMSSLELGDSALYFCASSLPLTGVDTEAFFGQGTRLTVV.

The J gene is TRBJ2-7, the V gene TRBV7-2; TRBD1 might be the D (6 bases). Germline V lookup: CDR1 SGHTA, CDR2 FQGNSA. Trimming left V 1 base short and J 4 bases short, with 20 bases between. The CDR3 spans 17 residues. The CDR3 sequence is CASSLDGTRPVYYEQYF. The CDR3 DNA is TGTGCCAGCAGCTTAGATGGGACACGTCCCGTTTATTACGAGCAGTACTTC.

V and J are TRBV14 and TRBJ2-1, with D possibly being TRBD1 or TRBD2 (5 bases each). The V end was cut by 0 bases, the J end by 3 bases, with 12 bases between. CDR1 SGHDN and CDR2 FVKESK come from the germline V gene. The CDR3 is made up of 16 amino acids. The DNA for the CDR3 is TGTGCCAGCAGCCAAGATGTGGGGGTATTCTACAATGAGCAGTTCTTC. Protein product: CASSQDVGVFYNEQFF.

This CDR3 is CSALGYEQFF. The CDR3, as DNA: TGCAGCGCTCTAGGTTATGAGCAGTTCTTC. The rearrangement links TRBV29-1 to TRBJ2-1; D is unresolved. Germline assignment: CDR1 SQVTM and CDR2 ANQGSEA. The CDR3 is 10 amino acids. Trimming cost V 7 bases and J 8 bases, with 9 bases left between them.

J is TRBJ2-7 and V is TRBV19; tentative D call: TRBD2 (5 bases). CDR1 and CDR2 (germline): LNHDA, SQIVND (reference sequence). Trimming pared 3 bases from V and 1 base from J, leaving 10 bases between. The CDR3 length is 14 residues. The CDR3, as DNA: TGTGCCAGTAGTATGGACTCCGGGTCCTACGAGCAGTACTTC. Translated, it gives CASSMDSGSYEQYF.

This rearrangement joins TRBV29-1 to TRBJ1-2, with TRBD1 matching 7 bases. Germline CDR1 reads SQVTM; CDR2 reads ANQGSEA. CDR3 length: 12 residues. The J segment lost 7 bases and the V segment lost 6 bases, leaving 8 bases of the junction unmatched. This CDR3 is CSVTGAQGGYTF. The CDR3 coding sequence is TGCAGCGTAACAGGGGCGCAGGGTGGCTACACCTTC.